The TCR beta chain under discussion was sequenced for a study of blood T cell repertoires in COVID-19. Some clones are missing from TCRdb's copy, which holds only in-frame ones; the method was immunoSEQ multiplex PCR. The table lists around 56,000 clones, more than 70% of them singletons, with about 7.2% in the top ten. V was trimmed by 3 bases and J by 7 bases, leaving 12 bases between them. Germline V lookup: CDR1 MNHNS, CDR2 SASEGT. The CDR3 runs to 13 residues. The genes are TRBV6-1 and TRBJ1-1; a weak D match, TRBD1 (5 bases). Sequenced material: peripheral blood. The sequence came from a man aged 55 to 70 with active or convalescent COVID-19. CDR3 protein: CASSDGGEVEAFF. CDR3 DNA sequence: TGTGCCAGCAGTGATGGGGGGGAAGTTGAAGCTTTCTTT.